The T cell receptor (beta chain) under discussion was sequenced for a study of cytomegalovirus exposure and HLA in healthy donors. Findings and caveats of the study: A classifier reportedly called cytomegalovirus status with high sensitivity and specificity. A few V segments could not be told apart, such as TRBV6-2 and TRBV6-3, and were left out. Most sequenced TCRs were rare (though some public TCRs occurred in many donors).

V dropped 7 bases and J dropped 8 bases, with 9 bases sitting between them. The CDR3 is 11 residues long. The germline CDR1 and CDR2 sequences are SGHNT and YYREEE (reference sequence). This clone was counted only a few times. Its matching antigen is unknown. It was with 60 Vbeta and 13 Jbeta primers that the PCR ran. Profiled with immunoSEQ multiplex PCR; TCRdb holds only in-frame clones, not every one. The sample lists approximately 120,000 clones, about 82% seen once, with about 2% in the top ten. Sequenced material: PBMCs. The receptor was isolated from a man aged 45-65 years in good health and CMV-seronegative. This rearrangement joins TRBV5-4 to TRBJ2-2; D is uncertain. CDR3 amino acids: CASHGWGELFF. The CDR3 DNA follows: TGTGCCAGCCACGGTTGGGGGGAGCTGTTTTTT.